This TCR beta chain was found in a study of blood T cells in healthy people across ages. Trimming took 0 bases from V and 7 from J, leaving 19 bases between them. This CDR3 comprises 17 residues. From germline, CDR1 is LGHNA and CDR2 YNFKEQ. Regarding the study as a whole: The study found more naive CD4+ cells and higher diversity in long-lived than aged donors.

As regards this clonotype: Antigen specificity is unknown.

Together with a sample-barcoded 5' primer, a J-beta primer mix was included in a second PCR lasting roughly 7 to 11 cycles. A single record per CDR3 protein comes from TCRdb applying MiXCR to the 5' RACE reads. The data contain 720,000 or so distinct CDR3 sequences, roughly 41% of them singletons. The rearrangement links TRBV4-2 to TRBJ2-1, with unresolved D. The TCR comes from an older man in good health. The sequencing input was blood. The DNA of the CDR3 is TGTGCCAGCAGCCAAGAAGGCCGGACCCCTCTGGTGAATGAGCAGTTCTTC. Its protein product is CASSQEGRTPLVNEQFF.